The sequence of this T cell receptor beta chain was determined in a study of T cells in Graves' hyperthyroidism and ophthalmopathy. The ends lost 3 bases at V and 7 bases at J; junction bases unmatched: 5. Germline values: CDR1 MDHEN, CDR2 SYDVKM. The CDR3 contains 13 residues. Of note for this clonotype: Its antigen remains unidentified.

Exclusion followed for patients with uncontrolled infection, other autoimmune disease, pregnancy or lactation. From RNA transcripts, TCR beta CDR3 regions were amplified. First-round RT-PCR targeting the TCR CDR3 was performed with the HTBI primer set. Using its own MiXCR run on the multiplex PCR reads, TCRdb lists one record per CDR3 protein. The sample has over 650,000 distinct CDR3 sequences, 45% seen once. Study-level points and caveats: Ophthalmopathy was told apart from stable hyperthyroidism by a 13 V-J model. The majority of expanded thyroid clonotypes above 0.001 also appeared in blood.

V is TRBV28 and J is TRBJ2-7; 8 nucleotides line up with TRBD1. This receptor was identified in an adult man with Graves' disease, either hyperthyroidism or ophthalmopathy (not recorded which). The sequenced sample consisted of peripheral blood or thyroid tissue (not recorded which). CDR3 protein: CASSLGRGHEQYF. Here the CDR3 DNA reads TGTGCCAGCAGTTTGGGCAGGGGGCATGAGCAGTACTTC.